This TCR beta chain stems from a study of cytomegalovirus exposure and HLA in healthy donors. Germline values: CDR1 MNHEY, CDR2 SVGAGI. With 5 bases clipped from V and 2 bases from J, the junction kept 7 bases outside the gene matches. This CDR3 is built from 15 residues. 13 Jbeta primers and 60 Vbeta primers were used for the PCR. Sequenced by immunoSEQ multiplex PCR; TCRdb stores in-frame clones only, minus some. The table records 200,000 to 250,000 clones, 82% of them present only once. For this clone: Its matching antigen is unknown.

Findings of the study overall: A later analysis linked a missense DCLRE1C variant to TCR beta V- and J-gene trimming. Productive rates of about 87% or about 30% were seen for most TCR beta V segments in an earlier analysis. For presence/absence analyses, sequencing depth was assumed to be roughly uniform across donors.

Sequencing was performed on PBMCs. V and J are TRBV6-5 and TRBJ2-3; 7 bases map to TRBD1. The sequence was collected from a woman aged 40 to 50 in good health and CMV-seronegative. CDR3 sequence reads: CASSATGAYTDTQYF. In DNA form, the CDR3 reads TGTGCCAGCAGTGCTACAGGGGCCTACACAGATACGCAGTATTTT.